This note documents a single TCR beta chain sequence. Its antigen remains unknown. The data are from a study of T cell clonotyping in hematopoietic cell transplantation. The time point was: recipient sample about 28 days before transplant, after cytoreduction. General observations from the study: Without cell sorting, CD4 versus CD8 contributions remain unresolved.

The CDR3 loop spans 19 amino acids. V lost 4 bases and J lost 4; bases outside the gene matches: 14. Germline CDR1 reads MNHNS; CDR2 reads SASEGT. Clones were read by immunoSEQ multiplex PCR, and TCRdb kept only the in-frame ones, dropping some. The sample carries fewer than 25,000 clones, approximately 77% recorded once. The TCR originated in a man in his sixties with acute myeloid leukemia. Some clones in this sample may be carry-over from other donors' samples. The sample in question was peripheral blood mononuclear cells, obtained before stem cell transplant. The chain employs TRBV6-1 and TRBJ2-7; 15 positions agree with TRBD2. The CDR3 region is CASSALFWRGTSGGYEQYF. The CDR3 region has the DNA TGTGCCAGCAGTGCCCTGTTTTGGAGGGGGACTAGCGGGGGGTACGAGCAGTACTTC.